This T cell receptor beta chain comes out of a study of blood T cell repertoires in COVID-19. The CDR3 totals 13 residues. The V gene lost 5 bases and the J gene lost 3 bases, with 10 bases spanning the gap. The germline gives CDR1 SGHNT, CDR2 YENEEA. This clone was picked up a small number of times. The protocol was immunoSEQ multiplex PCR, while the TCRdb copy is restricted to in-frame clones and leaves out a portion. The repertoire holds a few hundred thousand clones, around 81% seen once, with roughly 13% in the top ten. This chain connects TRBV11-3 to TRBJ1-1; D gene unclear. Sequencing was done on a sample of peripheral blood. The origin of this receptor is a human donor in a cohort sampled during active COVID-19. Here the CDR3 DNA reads TGTGCCAGCAGCAATCAGGATTACACTGAAGCTTTCTTT. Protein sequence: CASSNQDYTEAFF.